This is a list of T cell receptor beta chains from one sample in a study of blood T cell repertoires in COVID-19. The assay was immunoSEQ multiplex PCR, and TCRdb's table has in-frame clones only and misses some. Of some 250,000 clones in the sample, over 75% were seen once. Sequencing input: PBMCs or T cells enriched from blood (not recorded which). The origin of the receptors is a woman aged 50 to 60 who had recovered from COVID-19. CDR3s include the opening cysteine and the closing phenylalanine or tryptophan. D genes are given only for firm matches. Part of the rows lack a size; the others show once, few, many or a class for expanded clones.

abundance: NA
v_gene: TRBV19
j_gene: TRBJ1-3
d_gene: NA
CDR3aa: CASGPSHPIYF
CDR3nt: TGTGCCAGTGGCCCTTCCCATCCCATATATTTT

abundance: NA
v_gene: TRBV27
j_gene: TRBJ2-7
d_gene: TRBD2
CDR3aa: CASSSRTSGNYEQYF
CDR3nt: TGTGCCAGCAGTTCGAGGACTAGCGGGAACTACGAGCAGTACTTC

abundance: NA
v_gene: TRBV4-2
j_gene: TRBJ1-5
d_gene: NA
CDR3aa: CASSFQALNSNQPQHF
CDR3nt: TGTGCCAGCAGCTTTCAGGCACTCAATAGCAATCAGCCCCAGCATTTT

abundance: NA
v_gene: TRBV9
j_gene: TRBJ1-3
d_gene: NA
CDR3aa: CASSLHGGTIYF
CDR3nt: TGTGCCAGCAGCTTACACGGGGGCACCATATATTTT

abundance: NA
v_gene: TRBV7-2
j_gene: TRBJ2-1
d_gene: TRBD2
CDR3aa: CASSLVSGFTYNEQFF
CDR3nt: TGTGCCAGCAGCTTGGTTAGCGGGTTCACCTACAATGAGCAGTTCTTC

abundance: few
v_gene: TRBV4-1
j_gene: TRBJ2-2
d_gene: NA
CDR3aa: CASSQEGSLAPSGELFF
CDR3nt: TGCGCCAGCAGCCAAGAAGGGAGCCTCGCCCCGTCCGGGGAGCTGTTTTTT

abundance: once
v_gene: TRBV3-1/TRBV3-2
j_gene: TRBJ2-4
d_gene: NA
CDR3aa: CASSPNRLGRGGDIQYF
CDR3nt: TGTGCCAGCAGCCCTAACAGGTTAGGGCGAGGCGGTGACATTCAGTACTTC

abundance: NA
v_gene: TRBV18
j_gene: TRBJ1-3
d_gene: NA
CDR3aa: CASRQDSYSGNTIYF
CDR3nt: TGTGCCAGTCGACAAGACAGCTACTCTGGAAACACCATATATTTT

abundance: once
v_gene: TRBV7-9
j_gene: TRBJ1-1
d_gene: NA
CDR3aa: CASSSWRDTEAFF
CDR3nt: TGTGCCAGCAGCTCCTGGCGGGACACTGAAGCTTTCTTT

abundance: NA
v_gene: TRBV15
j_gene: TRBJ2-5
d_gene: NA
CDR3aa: CATSRPTEGRETQYF
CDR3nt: TGTGCCACCAGCAGACCAACGGAGGGGCGGGAGACCCAGTACTTC